This T cell receptor beta chain was documented in a study of T-cell memory formation after mild COVID-19. Background on the study: Clusters were largely donor specific.

Concerning this clonotype: What it binds is unknown. Germline and junction disagree at one end, which may indicate a read error.

General observations from the study: Clones that contracted from day 15 to 85 were balanced CD4/CD8, while later expanders leaned CD4+. Researchers could not confirm that second-wave clones peaking on day 37 targeted SARS-CoV-2. Some responding clones appeared in pre-infection memory, suggesting cross-reactive memory joined.

One entry per CDR3 protein results from TCRdb running MiXCR on the 5' RACE reads. The table shows 85,000 to 130,000 distinct CDR3 sequences, with 15% to 20% occurring only once. This CDR3 spans 15 amino acids. Germline values: CDR1 SGDLS, CDR2 YYNGEE. Sample: PBMCs or a T cell subset sorted from them (not recorded which). The chain employs TRBV9 and TRBJ1-3, with TRBD1 as a possible D gene (6 bases). This sequence was found in an adult woman who had mild COVID-19 (a few samples of this study predate the infection). Cell type and time point are not known. The CDR3 sequence: CASSPTGSSGNTIYF. In DNA form, the CDR3 reads TGTGCCAGCAGCCCTACAGGGAGCTCTGGAAACACTATATATTTT.